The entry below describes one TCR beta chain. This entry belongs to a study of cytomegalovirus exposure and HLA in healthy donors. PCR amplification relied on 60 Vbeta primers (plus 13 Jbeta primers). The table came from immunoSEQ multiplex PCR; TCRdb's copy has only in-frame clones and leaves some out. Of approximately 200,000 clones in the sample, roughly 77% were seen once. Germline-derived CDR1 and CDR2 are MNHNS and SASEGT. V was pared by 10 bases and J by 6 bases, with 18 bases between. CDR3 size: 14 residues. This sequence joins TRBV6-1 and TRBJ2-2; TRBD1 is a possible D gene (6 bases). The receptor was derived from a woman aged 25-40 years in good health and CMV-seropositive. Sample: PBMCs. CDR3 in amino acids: CATQTGLEAGELFF. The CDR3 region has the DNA TGTGCCACCCAGACAGGTTTAGAGGCCGGGGAGCTGTTTTTT.